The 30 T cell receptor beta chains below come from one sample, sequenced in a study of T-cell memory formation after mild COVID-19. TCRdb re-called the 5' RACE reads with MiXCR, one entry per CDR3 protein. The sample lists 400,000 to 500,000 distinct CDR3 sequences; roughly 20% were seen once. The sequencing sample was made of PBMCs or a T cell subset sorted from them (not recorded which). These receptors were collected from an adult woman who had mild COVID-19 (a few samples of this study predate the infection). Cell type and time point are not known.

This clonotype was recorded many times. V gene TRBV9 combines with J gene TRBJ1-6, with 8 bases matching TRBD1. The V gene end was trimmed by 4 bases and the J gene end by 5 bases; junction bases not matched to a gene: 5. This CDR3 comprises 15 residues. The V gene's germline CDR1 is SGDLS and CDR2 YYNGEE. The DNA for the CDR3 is TGTGCCAGCAGCCCTAGGACAGGGCATAATTCACCCCTCCACTTT. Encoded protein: CASSPRTGHNSPLHF.

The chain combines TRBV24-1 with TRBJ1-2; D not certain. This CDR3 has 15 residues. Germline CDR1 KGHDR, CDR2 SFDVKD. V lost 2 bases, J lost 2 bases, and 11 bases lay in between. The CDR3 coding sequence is TGTGCCACCAGTGATTCAGGCGTCGGGAACTATGGCTACACCTTC. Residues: CATSDSGVGNYGYTF.

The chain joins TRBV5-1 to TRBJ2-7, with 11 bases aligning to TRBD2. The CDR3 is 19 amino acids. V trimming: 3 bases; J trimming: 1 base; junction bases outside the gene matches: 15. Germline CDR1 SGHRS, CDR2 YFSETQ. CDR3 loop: CASSSYTSGGLSWSYEQYF. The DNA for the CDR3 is TGCGCCAGCAGCTCGTATACTAGCGGGGGCCTTTCGTGGTCCTACGAGCAGTACTTC.

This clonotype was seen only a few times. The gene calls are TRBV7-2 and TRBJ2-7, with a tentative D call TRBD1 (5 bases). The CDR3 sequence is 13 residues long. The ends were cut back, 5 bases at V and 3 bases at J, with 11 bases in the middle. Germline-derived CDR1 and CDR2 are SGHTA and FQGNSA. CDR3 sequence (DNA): TGTGCCAGCAGCCCCGGACATCTCTACGAGCAGTACTTC. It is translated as CASSPGHLYEQYF.

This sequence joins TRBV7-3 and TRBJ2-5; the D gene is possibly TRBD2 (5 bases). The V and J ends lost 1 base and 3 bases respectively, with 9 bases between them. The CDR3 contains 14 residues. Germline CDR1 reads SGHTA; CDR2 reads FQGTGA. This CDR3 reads CASSLIPGEETQYF. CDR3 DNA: TGTGCCAGCAGCTTAATCCCCGGGGAAGAGACCCAGTACTTC.

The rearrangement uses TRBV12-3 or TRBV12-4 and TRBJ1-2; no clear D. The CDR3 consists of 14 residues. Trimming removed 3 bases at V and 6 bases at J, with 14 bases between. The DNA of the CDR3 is TGTGCCAGCAGTTTGAGGAGAGGAAACCATGGCTACACCTTC. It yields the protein CASSLRRGNHGYTF.

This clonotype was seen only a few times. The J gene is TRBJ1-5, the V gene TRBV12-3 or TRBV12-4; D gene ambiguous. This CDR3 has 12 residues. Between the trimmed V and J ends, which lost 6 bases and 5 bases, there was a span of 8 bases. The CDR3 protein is CASSTSHQPQHF. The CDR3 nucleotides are TGTGCCAGCAGCACATCACATCAGCCCCAGCATTTT.

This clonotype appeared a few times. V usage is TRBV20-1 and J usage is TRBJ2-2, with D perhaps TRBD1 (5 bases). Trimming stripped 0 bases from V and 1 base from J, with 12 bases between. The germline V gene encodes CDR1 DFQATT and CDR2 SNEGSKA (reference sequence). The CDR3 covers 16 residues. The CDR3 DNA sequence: TGCAGTGCTAGAGAAATGGCAGGGTTGAACACCGGGGAGCTGTTTTTT. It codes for CSAREMAGLNTGELFF.

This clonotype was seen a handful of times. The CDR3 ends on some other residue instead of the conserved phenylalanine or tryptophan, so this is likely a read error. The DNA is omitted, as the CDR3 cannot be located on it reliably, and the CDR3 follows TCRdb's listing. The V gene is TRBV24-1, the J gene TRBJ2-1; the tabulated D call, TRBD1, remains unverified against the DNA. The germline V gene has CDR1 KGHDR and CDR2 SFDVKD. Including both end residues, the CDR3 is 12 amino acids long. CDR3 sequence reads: CATSDSGTGVTI.

The CDR3 DNA is TGTGCCAGCAGCGTAGGGGGGTTTTCCTACGAGCAGTACTTC. This encodes CASSVGGFSYEQYF. This sequence joins TRBV9 and TRBJ2-7; the D call may be TRBD1 or TRBD2 (5 bases each). CDR1 and CDR2 from the germline V gene are SGDLS and YYNGEE. V lost 0 bases and J lost 1, with 8 bases in between. The CDR3 is 14 amino acids.

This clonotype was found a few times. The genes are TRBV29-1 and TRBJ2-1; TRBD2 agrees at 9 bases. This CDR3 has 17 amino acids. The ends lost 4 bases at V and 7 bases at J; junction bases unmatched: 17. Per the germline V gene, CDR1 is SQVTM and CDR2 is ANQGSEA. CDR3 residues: CSVVHIAGARGGNEQFF. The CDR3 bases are TGCAGCGTTGTCCATATAGCGGGAGCGAGAGGTGGGAATGAGCAGTTCTTC.

CDR3 DNA: TGTGCCAGCAGCTTGGCCGGGGAAATGAACACTGAAGCTTTCTTT. This codes for CASSLAGEMNTEAFF. The chain recombines TRBV5-4 with TRBJ1-1; no firm D call. Per germline, CDR1 SGHNT and CDR2 YYREEE (reference sequence). The V end was cut by 0 bases, the J end by 0 bases, with 9 bases between. The CDR3 is made up of 15 amino acids.

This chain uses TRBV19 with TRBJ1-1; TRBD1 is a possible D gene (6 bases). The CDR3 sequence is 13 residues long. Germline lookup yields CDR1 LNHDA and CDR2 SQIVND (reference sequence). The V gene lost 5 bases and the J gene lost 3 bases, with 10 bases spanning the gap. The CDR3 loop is CASSEQGDTEAFF. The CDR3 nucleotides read TGTGCCAGTAGTGAACAGGGAGACACTGAAGCTTTCTTT.

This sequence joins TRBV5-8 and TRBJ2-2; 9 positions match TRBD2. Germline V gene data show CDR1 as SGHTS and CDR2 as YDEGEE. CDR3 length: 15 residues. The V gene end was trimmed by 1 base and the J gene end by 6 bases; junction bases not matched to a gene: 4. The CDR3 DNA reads TGTGCCAGCAGCTTGTACGCGGGAGGGCCCGGGGAGCTGTTTTTT. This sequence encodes CASSLYAGGPGELFF.

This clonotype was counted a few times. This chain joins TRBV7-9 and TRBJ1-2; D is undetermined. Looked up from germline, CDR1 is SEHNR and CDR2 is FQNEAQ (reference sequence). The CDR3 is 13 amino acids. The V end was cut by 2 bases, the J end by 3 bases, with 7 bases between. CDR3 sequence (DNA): TGTGCCAGCAGCTTAACAGCGGACTATGGCTACACCTTC. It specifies CASSLTADYGYTF.

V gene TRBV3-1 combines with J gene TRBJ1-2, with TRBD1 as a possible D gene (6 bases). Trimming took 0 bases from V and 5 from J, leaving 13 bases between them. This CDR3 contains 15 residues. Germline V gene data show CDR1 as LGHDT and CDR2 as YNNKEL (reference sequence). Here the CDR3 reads CASSQDAGARYGYTF. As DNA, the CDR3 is TGTGCCAGCAGCCAAGATGCAGGGGCGCGGTATGGCTACACCTTC. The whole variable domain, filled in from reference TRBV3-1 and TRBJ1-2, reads DTAVSQTPKYLVTQMGNDKSIKCEQNLGHDTMYWYKQDSKKFLKIMFSYNNKELIINETVPNRFSPKSPDKAHLNLHINSLELGDSAVYFCASSQDAGARYGYTFGSGTRLTVV.

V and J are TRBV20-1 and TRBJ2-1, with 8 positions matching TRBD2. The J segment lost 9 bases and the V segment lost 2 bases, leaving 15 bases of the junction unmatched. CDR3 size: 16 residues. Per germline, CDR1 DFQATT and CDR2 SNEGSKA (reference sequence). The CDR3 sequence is CSARPFLGGRFPEQFF. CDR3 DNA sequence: TGCAGTGCTAGACCCTTCTTGGGCGGGAGGTTTCCTGAGCAGTTCTTC.

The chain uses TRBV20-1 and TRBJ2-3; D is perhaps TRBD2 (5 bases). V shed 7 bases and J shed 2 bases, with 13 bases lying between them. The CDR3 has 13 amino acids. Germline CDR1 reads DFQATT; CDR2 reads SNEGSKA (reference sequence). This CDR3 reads CSVSGGNTDTQYF. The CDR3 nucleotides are TGCAGTGTTTCAGGAGGAAACACAGATACGCAGTATTTT.

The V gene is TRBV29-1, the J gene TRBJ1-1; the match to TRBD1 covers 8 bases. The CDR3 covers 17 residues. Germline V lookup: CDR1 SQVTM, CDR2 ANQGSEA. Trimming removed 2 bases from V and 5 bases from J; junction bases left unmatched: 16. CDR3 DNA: TGCAGCGTTGAACCACGGGGGGGACAGGTGGGCCGGACTGAAGCTTTCTTT. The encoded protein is CSVEPRGGQVGRTEAFF.

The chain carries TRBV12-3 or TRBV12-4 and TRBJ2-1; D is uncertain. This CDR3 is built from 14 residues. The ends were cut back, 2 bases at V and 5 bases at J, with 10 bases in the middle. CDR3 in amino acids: CASSLRPLDNEQFF. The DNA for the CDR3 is TGTGCCAGCAGTTTACGCCCCCTAGACAATGAGCAGTTCTTC.

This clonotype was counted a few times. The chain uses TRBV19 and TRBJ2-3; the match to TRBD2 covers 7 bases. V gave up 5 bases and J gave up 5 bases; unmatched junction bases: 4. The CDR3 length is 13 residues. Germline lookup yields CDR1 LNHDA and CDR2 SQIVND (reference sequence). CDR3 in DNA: TGTGCCAGTAGTTCCACTAGCGAAGATACGCAGTATTTT. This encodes CASSSTSEDTQYF.

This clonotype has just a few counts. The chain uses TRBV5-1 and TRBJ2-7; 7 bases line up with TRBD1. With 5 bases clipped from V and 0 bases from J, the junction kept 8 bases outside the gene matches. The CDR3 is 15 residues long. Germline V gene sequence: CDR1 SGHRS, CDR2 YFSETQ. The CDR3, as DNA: TGCGCCAGCAGAGCCGGGACAGCCGACTCCTACGAGCAGTACTTC. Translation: CASRAGTADSYEQYF.

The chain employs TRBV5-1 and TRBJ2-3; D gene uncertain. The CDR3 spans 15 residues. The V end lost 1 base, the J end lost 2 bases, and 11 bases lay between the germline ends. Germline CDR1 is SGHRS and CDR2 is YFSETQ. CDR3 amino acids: CASSLLWATTDTQYF. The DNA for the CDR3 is TGCGCCAGCAGCTTGCTCTGGGCCACCACAGATACGCAGTATTTT.

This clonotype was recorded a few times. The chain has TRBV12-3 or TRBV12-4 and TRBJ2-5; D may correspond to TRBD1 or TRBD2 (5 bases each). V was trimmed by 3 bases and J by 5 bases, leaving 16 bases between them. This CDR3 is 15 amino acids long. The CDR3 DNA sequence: TGTGCCAGCAGTTTTCTGGCAGGGACCGCGGAGACCCAGTACTTC. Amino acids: CASSFLAGTAETQYF.

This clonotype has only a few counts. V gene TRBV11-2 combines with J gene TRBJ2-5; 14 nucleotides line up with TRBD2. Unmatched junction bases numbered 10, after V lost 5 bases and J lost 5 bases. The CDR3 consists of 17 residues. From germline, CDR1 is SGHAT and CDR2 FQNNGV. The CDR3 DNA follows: TGTGCCAGCAGCGCCACTGGGACTAGCGGGGGATGGGAGACCCAGTACTTC. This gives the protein CASSATGTSGGWETQYF.

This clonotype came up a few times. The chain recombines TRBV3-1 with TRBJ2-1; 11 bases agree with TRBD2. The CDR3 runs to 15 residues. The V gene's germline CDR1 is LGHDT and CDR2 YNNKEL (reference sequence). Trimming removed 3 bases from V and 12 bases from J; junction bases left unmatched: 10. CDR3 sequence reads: CASSQEASGGLAQFF. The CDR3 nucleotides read TGTGCCAGCAGCCAGGAGGCTAGCGGGGGGTTAGCGCAGTTCTTC.

CDR3 amino acids: CASSYKGPVEASTDTQYF. For the CDR3, the DNA is TGTGCCAGCAGTTACAAGGGCCCGGTCGAGGCAAGCACAGATACGCAGTATTTT. The chain carries TRBV6-6 and TRBJ2-3; no firm D call. Germline V gives CDR1 MNHNY, CDR2 SVGAGI (reference sequence). The CDR3 runs 18 residues. Between the trimmed V and J ends, which lost 2 bases and 0 bases, there was a span of 18 bases.

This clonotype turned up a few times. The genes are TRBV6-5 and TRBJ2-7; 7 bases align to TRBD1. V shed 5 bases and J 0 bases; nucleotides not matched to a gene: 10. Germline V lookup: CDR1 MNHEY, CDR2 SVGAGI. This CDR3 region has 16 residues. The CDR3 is CASSGTASRGSYEQYF. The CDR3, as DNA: TGTGCCAGCAGTGGGACAGCCTCCCGGGGCTCCTACGAGCAGTACTTC.

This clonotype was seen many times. CDR3 in amino acids: CASSRGQGTYNEQFF. CDR3 nucleotide sequence: TGTGCCAGCAGCCGAGGACAGGGAACGTACAATGAGCAGTTCTTC. The rearrangement uses TRBV7-2 and TRBJ2-1; 8 bases align to TRBD1. V lost 5 bases, J lost 4 bases, and 7 bases stayed unmatched. This CDR3 spans 15 amino acids. Germline lookup yields CDR1 SGHTA and CDR2 FQGNSA.

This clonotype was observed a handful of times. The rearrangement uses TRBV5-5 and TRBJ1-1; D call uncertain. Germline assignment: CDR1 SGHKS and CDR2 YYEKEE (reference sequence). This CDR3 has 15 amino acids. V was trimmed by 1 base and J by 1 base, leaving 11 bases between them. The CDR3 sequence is CASSLSPIQNTEAFF. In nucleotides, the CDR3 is TGTGCCAGCAGCTTGTCACCCATCCAGAACACTGAAGCTTTCTTT. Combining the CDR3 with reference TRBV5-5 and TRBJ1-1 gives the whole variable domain DAGVTQSPTHLIKTRGQQVTLRCSPISGHKSVSWYQQVLGQGPQFIFQYYEKEERGRGNFPDRFSARQFPNYSSELNVNALLLGDSALYLCASSLSPIQNTEAFFGQGTRLTVV.